These 20 T cell receptor beta chains share one sample of origin, sequenced in a study of T-cell memory formation after mild COVID-19. MiXCR, applied by TCRdb to the 5' RACE reads, yields one record per CDR3 protein. The sample holds hundreds of thousands of distinct CDR3 sequences; around a sixth are singletons and the top ten take less than 10%. Sequencing was performed on PBMCs or a T cell subset sorted from them (not recorded which). The source is an adult woman who had mild COVID-19 (a few samples of this study predate the infection). Cell type and time point are not known.

This clonotype turned up a few times. The V and J genes are TRBV27 and TRBJ1-5, with 7 nucleotides matching TRBD1. The ends lost 8 bases at V and 6 bases at J; junction bases unmatched: 7. CDR1 is MNHEY and CDR2 is SMNVEV in the germline V gene (reference sequence). The CDR3 is 13 residues long. Here the CDR3 DNA reads TGTGCCAGCGGAACCCCAGGGGGTCAGCCCCAGCATTTT. Protein product: CASGTPGGQPQHF.

The chain is built from TRBV6-6 and TRBJ1-2, with a possible D match to TRBD1 (6 bases). The CDR3 is 14 residues long. Trimming shortened V by 6 bases and J by 4 bases, and 15 bases separated the two germline ends. Germline V gene data show CDR1 as MNHNY and CDR2 as SVGAGI (reference sequence). The CDR3 DNA is TGTGCCAGCAGCTACAGGGTATCGGGCTATGGCTACACCTTC. Its protein product is CASSYRVSGYGYTF.

This clonotype has more than one count but fewer than ten. This chain connects TRBV20-1 to TRBJ1-2; D is uncertain. Trimming removed 3 bases at V and 4 bases at J, with 9 bases between. This CDR3 contains 12 residues. CDR1 DFQATT and CDR2 SNEGSKA come from the germline V gene (reference sequence). CDR3 loop: CSASSARYGYTF. DNA for the CDR3: TGCAGTGCTAGTTCCGCTCGCTATGGCTACACCTTC.

This clonotype was seen a handful of times. The chain employs TRBV24-1 and TRBJ1-1; 7 bases align to TRBD1. Germline lookup yields CDR1 KGHDR and CDR2 SFDVKD. The V gene end was trimmed by 4 bases and the J gene end by 0 bases; junction bases not matched to a gene: 1. This CDR3 has 14 residues. CDR3 loop: CATSEGQLNTEAFF. CDR3 nucleotide sequence: TGTGCCACCAGTGAGGGACAGTTGAACACTGAAGCTTTCTTT.

This clonotype has only a few counts. V gene TRBV7-9 combines with J gene TRBJ2-7; D perhaps matches TRBD1 (6 bases). V shed 4 bases and J shed 4 bases, with 11 bases lying between them. Germline lookup yields CDR1 SEHNR and CDR2 FQNEAQ (reference sequence). The CDR3 contains 13 residues. The CDR3 loop reads CASSSHRDYEQYF. CDR3 bases: TGTGCCAGCAGCTCTCACAGGGATTACGAGCAGTACTTC.

This clonotype appeared many times. The V call is TRBV5-4, the J call TRBJ2-1; 9 positions agree with TRBD2. The germline V gene has CDR1 SGHNT and CDR2 YYREEE (reference sequence). The CDR3 loop spans 15 amino acids. V was pared by 2 bases and J by 4 bases, with 4 bases of the junction left unmatched. This chain's CDR3 is CASSFSGRKYNEQFF. The CDR3 coding sequence is TGTGCCAGCAGCTTTAGCGGGAGAAAGTACAATGAGCAGTTCTTC.

This clonotype was counted a few times. The chain carries TRBV5-1 and TRBJ1-1; D ambiguous. Trimming cost V 2 bases and J 0 bases, with 11 bases left between them. The CDR3 covers 15 residues. Germline V CDR1 and CDR2: SGHRS, YFSETQ. For the CDR3, the DNA is TGCGCCAGCAGCTTAAGCAGGCAGATGAACACTGAAGCTTTCTTT. Translating it yields CASSLSRQMNTEAFF. The full variable domain, with the rest looked up from reference TRBV5-1 and TRBJ1-1, is KAGVTQTPRYLIKTRGQQVTLSCSPISGHRSVSWYQQTPGQGLQFLFEYFSETQRNKGNFPGRFSGRQFSNSRSEMNVSTLELGDSALYLCASSLSRQMNTEAFFGQGTRLTVV.

In its sample, this clonotype was seen a few times. The V gene is TRBV7-8, the J gene TRBJ2-1, with a tentative D call TRBD2 (7 bases). Trimming stripped 6 bases from V and 1 base from J, with 22 bases between. The CDR3 consists of 18 residues. Germline CDR1 reads SGHVS; CDR2 reads FQNEAQ. The chain's CDR3 is CASSQYSLGGASYNEQFF. The CDR3 DNA reads as TGTGCCAGCAGTCAATACAGTTTAGGGGGGGCATCCTACAATGAGCAGTTCTTC.

This clonotype was detected a few times. This rearrangement joins TRBV7-8 to TRBJ2-7; 9 nucleotides match TRBD1. Trimming took 4 bases from V and 3 from J; bases not matched to a gene: 7. This CDR3 has 15 residues. Germline CDR1 and CDR2: SGHVS and FQNEAQ. The CDR3, as DNA: TGTGCCAGCAGCTCGACGGACAGGGGATACTACGAGCAGTACTTC. Encoded protein: CASSSTDRGYYEQYF.

This chain links TRBV18 with TRBJ1-1; 10 nucleotides line up with TRBD1. The V gene end was trimmed by 6 bases and the J gene end by 10 bases; junction bases not matched to a gene: 2. Germline V gene sequence: CDR1 KGHSH, CDR2 LQKENI. The CDR3 covers 11 residues. For the CDR3, the DNA is TGTGCCAGCTCCGGACAGGGGGGAGCTTTCTTT. Protein product: CASSGQGGAFF.

The CDR3 DNA reads as TGTGCCAGCAGTTCCCAAATCCTCGACCCGGGACAGGGGGCGTGGAAGGGTTCACCCCTCCACTTT. Translation: CASSSQILDPGQGAWKGSPLHF. The chain recombines TRBV27 with TRBJ1-6, with 12 bases fitting TRBD1. J gave up 9 bases and V 4 bases, and 25 bases lay outside the gene matches. The CDR3 spans 22 residues. Looked up from germline, CDR1 is MNHEY and CDR2 is SMNVEV (reference sequence).

The chain is built from TRBV12-3 or TRBV12-4 and TRBJ1-3; D is unclear. V shed 5 bases and J shed 4 bases, with 12 bases lying between them. The CDR3 runs to 14 residues. The CDR3 nucleotides are TGTGCCAGCAGTCGATGGGAGGAGGGAAACACCATATATTTT. Translation gives CASSRWEEGNTIYF.

The rearrangement links TRBV6-1 to TRBJ1-2; D remains ambiguous. The germline gives CDR1 MNHNS, CDR2 SASEGT. The CDR3 extends over 13 amino acids. The ends were cut back, 10 bases at V and 8 bases at J, with 20 bases in the middle. The CDR3 DNA sequence: TGTGCCACCAAAACGCCCAACGTTGGGGGCTACACCTTC. This translates into CATKTPNVGGYTF.

The V call is TRBV7-3, the J call TRBJ1-6, with TRBD1 as a possible D gene (6 bases). The CDR3 length is 13 residues. The V and J ends lost 5 bases and 9 bases respectively, with 11 bases between them. The germline V gene encodes CDR1 SGHTA and CDR2 FQGTGA. CDR3 nucleotide sequence: TGTGCCAGCAGCCACGGGGGCTTTTCACCCCTCCACTTT. Translating gives CASSHGGFSPLHF.

This clonotype has more than one count but fewer than ten. This rearrangement joins TRBV19 to TRBJ2-3; D is unresolved. CDR1 and CDR2 from the germline V gene are LNHDA and SQIVND (reference sequence). CDR3 length: 16 amino acids. V was cut by 5 bases and J by 1 base, with 16 bases left in between. The CDR3 DNA follows: TGTGCCAGTAGTGCATCTAGACTGAGCCGCACAGATACGCAGTATTTT. Protein: CASSASRLSRTDTQYF. The full variable domain, its missing parts supplied by reference TRBV19 and TRBJ2-3, is DGGITQSPKYLFRKEGQNVTLSCEQNLNHDAMYWYRQDPGQGLRLIYYSQIVNDFQKGDIAEGYSVSREKKESFPLTVTSAQKNPTAFYLCASSASRLSRTDTQYFGPGTRLTVL.

The chain recombines TRBV10-3 with TRBJ1-5; maybe TRBD1 (6 bases). Germline V lookup: CDR1 ENHRY, CDR2 SYGVKD. Trimming stripped 3 bases from V and 1 base from J, with 10 bases between. This CDR3 has 15 amino acids. The CDR3 DNA follows: TGTGCCATCAGTGATGTTGGGACAAGCAATCAGCCCCAGCATTTT. This sequence encodes CAISDVGTSNQPQHF.

The J gene is TRBJ2-5, the V gene TRBV7-2; tentative D call: TRBD2 (6 bases). This CDR3 has 14 amino acids. Germline V gene sequence: CDR1 SGHTA, CDR2 FQGNSA. Trimming removed 3 bases at V and 1 base at J, with 9 bases between. CDR3 in amino acids: CASSLRAGQETQYF. CDR3 bases: TGTGCCAGCAGCTTGAGAGCGGGCCAAGAGACCCAGTACTTC.

The chain is built from TRBV20-1 and TRBJ1-1, with TRBD1 as a possible D gene (6 bases). Germline CDR1 reads DFQATT; CDR2 reads SNEGSKA (reference sequence). Trimming stripped 6 bases from V and 1 base from J, with 15 bases between. There are 14 residues in the CDR3. The CDR3 spells CSAEHRTENTEAFF. CDR3 coding DNA: TGCAGTGCCGAACACCGGACAGAGAACACTGAAGCTTTCTTT.

This chain joins TRBV12-3 or TRBV12-4 and TRBJ1-1; 10 bases match TRBD1. The CDR3 spans 16 residues. The V gene end was trimmed by 10 bases and the J gene end by 0 bases; junction bases not matched to a gene: 11. CDR3 sequence: CATHFGTGVMNTEAFF. CDR3 nucleotide sequence: TGTGCCACCCACTTCGGGACAGGGGTCATGAACACTGAAGCTTTCTTT.

This clonotype was counted only a few times. This sequence joins TRBV7-8 and TRBJ2-5; a possible D gene is TRBD2 (5 bases). The germline CDR1 and CDR2 sequences are SGHVS and FQNEAQ. V gave up 0 bases and J gave up 5 bases, with 13 bases separating them. This CDR3 has 15 amino acids. The CDR3 DNA follows: TGTGCCAGCAGCTTAGCGCTTAAAACGGGGGAGACCCAGTACTTC. It specifies CASSLALKTGETQYF. Supplemented by reference TRBV7-8 and TRBJ2-5, the full variable domain reads GAGVSQSPRYKVAKRGQDVALRCDPISGHVSLFWYQQALGQGPEFLTYFQNEAQLDKSGLPSDRFFAERPEGSVSTLKIQRTQQEDSAVYLCASSLALKTGETQYFGPGTRLLVL.